This passage covers 10 T cell receptor beta chains from one sample sequenced in a study of T cell changes during pregnancy in multiple sclerosis. Profiled with immunoSEQ multiplex PCR; TCRdb holds only in-frame clones, not every one. The sample has tens of thousands of clones, 90% to 95% seen once. The input for sequencing was peripheral blood, taken in the second trimester of pregnancy. The receptors here all came from a female donor with multiple sclerosis, enrolled in a pregnancy study.

V usage is TRBV20-1 and J usage is TRBJ2-1; D is unresolved. The CDR3 has 10 residues. Germline loops: CDR1 DFQATT, CDR2 SNEGSKA (reference sequence). The V and J ends lost 3 bases and 12 bases respectively, with 9 bases between them. Here the CDR3 DNA reads TGCAGTGCTAGTAGGCAGGCGCAGTTCTTC. Amino acids: CSASRQAQFF.

This chain uses TRBV30 with TRBJ1-2; D call uncertain. Trimming pared 0 bases from V and 6 bases from J, leaving 11 bases between. This CDR3 has 13 residues. Per the germline V gene, CDR1 is GTSNPN and CDR2 is SVGIG (reference sequence). CDR3 nucleotide sequence: TGTGCCTGGAGTGTACTGGTGGGCCATGGCTACACCTTC. This codes for CAWSVLVGHGYTF.

This clone turned up a few times. V usage is TRBV7-9 and J usage is TRBJ1-1; 10 positions match TRBD1. This CDR3 is built from 15 residues. With V trimmed by 4 bases and J by 5 bases, 7 bases remained unmatched. In germline, CDR1 is SEHNR, CDR2 FQNEAQ (reference sequence). In DNA form, the CDR3 reads TGTGCCAGCAGCTCCTCGCGGACAGGGGGGACTGAAGCTTTCTTT. It translates to CASSSSRTGGTEAFF.

The V and J genes are TRBV11-2 and TRBJ1-1, with a possible D match to TRBD1 (5 bases). CDR3 length: 15 residues. V was trimmed by 3 bases and J by 2 bases, leaving 13 bases between them. Germline-derived CDR1 and CDR2 are SGHAT and FQNNGV. The DNA for the CDR3 is TGTGCCAGCAGCTTTCGCGGGACCCCTAACACTGAAGCTTTCTTT. This sequence encodes CASSFRGTPNTEAFF.

The V and J genes are TRBV10-1 and TRBJ2-1; a possible D gene is TRBD1 (5 bases). Germline lookup yields CDR1 WNHNN and CDR2 SYGVQD (reference sequence). The CDR3 loop spans 16 amino acids. V lost 2 bases and J 5 bases, leaving 16 bases between the germline ends. The CDR3 spells CASSEGAQLRNNEQFF. Written as DNA, the CDR3 is TGCGCCAGCAGTGAGGGGGCTCAACTGAGGAACAATGAGCAGTTCTTC.

The rearrangement uses TRBV6-4 and TRBJ2-3; D might be TRBD1 (6 bases). This CDR3 comprises 15 residues. The germline V and J ends were trimmed by 3 bases and 2 bases, with 12 bases remaining between them. The germline V gene encodes CDR1 MRHNA and CDR2 SNTAGT. The CDR3 loop is CASSESTGLTDTQYF. In DNA form, the CDR3 reads TGTGCCAGCAGTGAGTCGACAGGCCTCACAGATACGCAGTATTTT.

The rearrangement links TRBV5-4 to TRBJ2-5; tentative D call: TRBD2 (6 bases). The length of the CDR3 is 16 residues. With 4 bases removed from V and 2 bases from J, the gap between germline ends came to 18 bases. The germline gives CDR1 SGHNT, CDR2 YYREEE (reference sequence). This chain's CDR3 is CASSTRLDSNQETQYF. CDR3 DNA sequence: TGTGCCAGCAGCACTAGACTAGACTCGAATCAAGAGACCCAGTACTTC.

This clone was found once. This chain uses TRBV9 with TRBJ2-1, with D unclear. The CDR3 extends over 15 amino acids. The germline V gene has CDR1 SGDLS and CDR2 YYNGEE. Trimming pared 0 bases from V and 0 bases from J, leaving 7 bases between. CDR3 bases: TGTGCCAGCAGCGTAGACTGGAGCTCCTACAATGAGCAGTTCTTC. This encodes CASSVDWSSYNEQFF. Full variable domain (missing parts from reference TRBV9 and TRBJ2-1): DSGVTQTPKHLITATGQRVTLRCSPRSGDLSVYWYQQSLDQGLQFLIQYYNGEERAKGNILERFSAQQFPDLHSELNLSSLELGDSALYFCASSVDWSSYNEQFFGPGTRLTVL.

The chain recombines TRBV15 with TRBJ2-7, with D maybe TRBD2 (5 bases). Germline V gene sequence: CDR1 LNHNV, CDR2 YYDKDF (reference sequence). This CDR3 has 15 residues. Trimming removed 2 bases from V and 0 bases from J, with 11 bases in between. The CDR3 sequence: CATSRSRESSYEQYF. The CDR3 DNA is TGTGCCACCAGCAGATCGAGGGAAAGCTCCTACGAGCAGTACTTC.

This clone was seen once. The chain uses TRBV5-1 and TRBJ2-1; TRBD2 aligns across 15 bases. The germline CDR1 and CDR2 sequences are SGHRS and YFSETQ. J lost 4 bases, V lost 4 bases, and 0 bases had no gene match. CDR3 length equals 15 residues. Written as DNA, the CDR3 is TGCGCCAGCAGCGGGACTAGCGGGGGGTACAATGAGCAGTTCTTC. Translation: CASSGTSGGYNEQFF. The variable domain in full, with the rest retrieved from reference TRBV5-1 and TRBJ2-1, is KAGVTQTPRYLIKTRGQQVTLSCSPISGHRSVSWYQQTPGQGLQFLFEYFSETQRNKGNFPGRFSGRQFSNSRSEMNVSTLELGDSALYLCASSGTSGGYNEQFFGPGTRLTVL.